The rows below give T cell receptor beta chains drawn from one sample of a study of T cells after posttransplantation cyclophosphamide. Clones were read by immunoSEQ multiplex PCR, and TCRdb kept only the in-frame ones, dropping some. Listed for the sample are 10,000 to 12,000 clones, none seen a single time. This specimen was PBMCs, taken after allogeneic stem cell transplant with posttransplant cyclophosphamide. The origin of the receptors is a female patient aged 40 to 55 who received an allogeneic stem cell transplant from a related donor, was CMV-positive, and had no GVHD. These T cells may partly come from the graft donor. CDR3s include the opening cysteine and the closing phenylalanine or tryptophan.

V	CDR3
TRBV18	CASSPNREETQYF
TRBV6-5	CASSLRQGTDTQYF
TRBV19	CASSSGGPGYREQYF
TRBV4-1	CASSHKAMDRGRLVTEAFF
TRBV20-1	CSASRGYGYTF
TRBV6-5	CASSYSEPIVGELFF
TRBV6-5	CASSVLGTGESPLHF
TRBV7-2	CASSLGGLTNQPQHF
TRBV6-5	CASSYRGVGYGYTF
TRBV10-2	CASARLGMVYDEQYF
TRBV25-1	CASSEAGQLYGYTF
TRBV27	CASSQYSGRASDTQYF
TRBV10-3	CAISELKGETQYF
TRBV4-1	CASSQDAGTGGFYEQYF
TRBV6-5	CASSSPGLAGYNEQFF
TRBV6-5	CASRTGLGGNTIYF
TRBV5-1	CASSSEAQGGTGELFF
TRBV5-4	CASSLDQTAYEQYF
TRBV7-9	CASSPRDRVPYEQYF
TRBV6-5	CASSVAGPGLNEQFF
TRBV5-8	CASSRTRETQYF
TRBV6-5	CASSPGTGRYEQYF
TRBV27	CASSPPVAGGPNEQFF
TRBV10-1	CASTGDTNTEAFF
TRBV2	CASRAGRGNEKLFF
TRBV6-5	CASSYGLNSPLHF
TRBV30	CAWSVVGQYYNSPLHF
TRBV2	CASSVGDRAYEQYF
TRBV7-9	CASSLSTGGTEAFF
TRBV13	CASSLAKASSYEQYF
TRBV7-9	CASSPEAGSPLHF
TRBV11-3	CASSKGHSSYEQYF
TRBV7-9	CASSNRSNNEQFF
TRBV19	CASTIRSEYNEQFF
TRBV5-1	CASSSNLDRAYTGELFF
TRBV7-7	CASSPGRGRETQYF
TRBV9	CASSVDGETRTNHEQYF
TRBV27	CASSPITGGGNQPQHF
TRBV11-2	CASSLGGGLLTRYEQYF
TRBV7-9	CASSLPHTEAFF
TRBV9	CASSGPGTGAYEQYF
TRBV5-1	CASSSIGRAGYGYTF
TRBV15	CATSWGQRNTEAFF
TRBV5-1	CASGRGSDTQYF
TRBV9	CASRAGDGNTIYF
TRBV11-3	CASSLAGRGAGELFF
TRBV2	CASSPILLYHPQHF
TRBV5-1	CASSRGQVYGYTF
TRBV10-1	CASSDSGGESTTQYF
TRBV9	CASSSHPGQSYEQYF
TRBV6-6	CASSYAGLAEFF
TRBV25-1	CASSDGTAHEQYF
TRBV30	CAWMAGDHQPQHF